The TCR beta chain described here comes from a study of blood T cell repertoires in COVID-19. The germline V gene has CDR1 MDHEN and CDR2 SYDVKM. V lost 8 bases to trimming and J lost 2 bases, with 17 bases between them. The CDR3 spans 15 residues. Some clones are missing from TCRdb's copy, which holds only in-frame ones; the method was immunoSEQ multiplex PCR. The sample includes about 190,000 clones, nearly 90% of them seen just once. The sample consisted of peripheral blood. The source of this sequence is a man in his fifties or sixties with acute or convalescent COVID-19. The chain combines TRBV28 with TRBJ2-3, with D maybe TRBD1 (6 bases). The chain's CDR3 is CASFSDRDNTDTQYF. CDR3 nucleotides: TGTGCCAGCTTTTCGGACCGGGACAACACAGATACGCAGTATTTT.